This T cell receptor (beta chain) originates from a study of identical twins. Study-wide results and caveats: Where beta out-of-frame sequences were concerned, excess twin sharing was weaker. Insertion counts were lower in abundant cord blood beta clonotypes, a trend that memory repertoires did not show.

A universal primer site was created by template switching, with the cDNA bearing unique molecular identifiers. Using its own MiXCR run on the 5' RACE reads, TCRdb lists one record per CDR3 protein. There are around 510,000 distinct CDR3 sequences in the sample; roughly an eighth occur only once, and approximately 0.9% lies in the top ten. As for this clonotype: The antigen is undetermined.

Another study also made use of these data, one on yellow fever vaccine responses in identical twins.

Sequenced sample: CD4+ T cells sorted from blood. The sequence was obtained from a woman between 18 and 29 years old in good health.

In DNA, the CDR3 is TGTGCCAGCAGTTTCAATAGCGGGAGGGCGGGGGAGCAGTACTTC. This sequence encodes CASSFNSGRAGEQYF. The chain carries TRBV27 and TRBJ2-7; 11 nucleotides match TRBD2. Per germline, CDR1 MNHEY and CDR2 SMNVEV (reference sequence). Germline trimming cut 3 bases from V and 7 bases from J; bases unmatched to any gene: 8. CDR3 size: 15 residues.